The clone carrying this T cell receptor beta chain has at least ten counts. Its antigen is undetermined. Germline CDR1 reads SGHRS; CDR2 reads YFSETQ. V was shortened by 4 bases and J by 2 bases, with 9 bases between the two germline ends. The CDR3 runs 13 residues. The data belong to a study of T cells after yellow fever vaccination. About the study: The fractions with low cell numbers were processed using SMART-Seq v4 Ultra Low Input. General study results and limits: A weaker but faster secondary response was observed, peaking on day 5 versus 15. FACS-sorted repertoires might harbor abundant contaminating clonotypes from the bulk population.

Making TCR cDNA involved 5'RACE template switching, which added UMIs and a universal primer site. From the 5' RACE reads, TCRdb called clonotypes with MiXCR, one entry per CDR3 protein. The table records approximately 69,000 distinct CDR3 sequences, approximately 5% of them present only once. The clonotype was recovered from a man between 18 and 29 years old who received the YFV17D yellow fever vaccine. The material was CD4+ T cells sorted from PBMCs, obtained about 2 weeks after the first yellow fever vaccination. V is TRBV5-1 and J is TRBJ1-1, with D perhaps matching TRBD1 (6 bases). The CDR3 nucleotides read TGCGCCAGCAGCGTACAGGGAAACACTGAAGCTTTCTTT. This gives the protein CASSVQGNTEAFF. Complete variable domain (other parts from reference TRBV5-1 and TRBJ1-1): KAGVTQTPRYLIKTRGQQVTLSCSPISGHRSVSWYQQTPGQGLQFLFEYFSETQRNKGNFPGRFSGRQFSNSRSEMNVSTLELGDSALYLCASSVQGNTEAFFGQGTRLTVV.